The following is a TCR beta chain sequence with its context. Its specificity is not known. This may come from a read error, since a much larger clone is one base off. 5'RACE with 10-nucleotide random UMIs produced the cDNA. TCRdb called the 5' RACE reads again in MiXCR, with one record for every CDR3 protein. This sample carries tens of thousands of distinct CDR3 sequences, nearly 6% of them seen once, and the ten largest clones take 6.5% to 9%. Time point given: longitudinal time-point 2. The sample is drawn from a study of neurological immune-mediated disorders. Study results and limitations: The greatest TCR clonal expansion occurred in HTLV-1-associated myelopathy and the least in multiple sclerosis, which fell below healthy controls. Among 34 multiple sclerosis patients, 18 had repertoires that phylogenetic grouping placed in one related-CDR3 cluster, a possible signature. Private repertoires in all groups were suggested, as expanded clones shared no CDR3 amino acid sequences across subjects.

The CDR3 has 12 amino acids. CDR1 and CDR2 from the germline V gene are SGHRS and YFSETQ. V shed 1 base and J shed 12 bases, with 10 bases lying between them. The sample was PBMCs. This chain links TRBV5-1 with TRBJ2-2; a weak D match, TRBD1 (6 bases). This clonotype was obtained from a woman aged 55-69 years with multiple sclerosis. The CDR3 bases are TGCGCCAGCAGCTTGTCAACAGGGCAGCTGTTTTTT. Translating it yields CASSLSTGQLFF.